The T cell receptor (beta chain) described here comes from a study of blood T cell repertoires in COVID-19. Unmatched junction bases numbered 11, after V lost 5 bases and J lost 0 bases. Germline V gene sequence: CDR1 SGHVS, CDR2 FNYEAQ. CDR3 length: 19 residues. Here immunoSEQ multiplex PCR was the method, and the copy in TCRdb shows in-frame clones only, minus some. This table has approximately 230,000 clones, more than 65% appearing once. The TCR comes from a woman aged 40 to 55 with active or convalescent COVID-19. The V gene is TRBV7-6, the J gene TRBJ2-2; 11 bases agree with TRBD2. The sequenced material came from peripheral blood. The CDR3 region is CASSPLAGGDFSNTGELFF. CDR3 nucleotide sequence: TGTGCCAGCAGCCCGCTAGCGGGGGGCGATTTTTCGAACACCGGGGAGCTGTTTTTT.